Below, 20 T cell receptor beta chains from the same sample are listed, as sequenced in a study of monozygotic twins with inflammatory bowel disease. TCRdb reprocessed the 5' RACE reads, keeping one entry per CDR3 protein, no DNA. The sample has some 400,000 distinct CDR3 sequences. The sample was blood. Every receptor here comes from a human donor with ulcerative colitis or Crohn's disease, or a healthy co-twin of an affected twin (not recorded which).

The CDR3 reads CASSLREESGELFF. The chain links TRBV5-1 to TRBJ2-2; the D gene TCRdb calls, TRBD2, cannot be checked with no DNA. This CDR3 spans 14 amino acids. Per germline, CDR1 SGHRS and CDR2 YFSETQ.

The chain recombines TRBV11-2 with TRBJ2-7; the D gene TCRdb calls, TRBD1, cannot be checked with no DNA. This CDR3 has 14 amino acids. Germline CDR1 reads SGHAT; CDR2 reads FQNNGV. The CDR3 is CASSRRQGSYEQYF.

The chain employs TRBV7-8 and TRBJ2-3; the D gene TCRdb calls, TRBD2, cannot be checked with no DNA. This CDR3 contains 17 residues. CDR1 and CDR2 from the germline V gene are SGHVS and FQNEAQ. CDR3 sequence reads: CASSLRPLSGGTDTQYF.

This chain joins TRBV5-1 and TRBJ1-1. The V gene's germline CDR1 is SGHRS and CDR2 YFSETQ. The CDR3 extends over 15 amino acids. CDR3 region: CASSLAGQRSTEAFF.

The V call is TRBV20-1, the J call TRBJ2-1; TCRdb names TRBD1, which stays unverified in the absence of DNA. The CDR3 spans 11 residues. CDR1 is DFQATT, CDR2 SNEGSKA, per germline (reference sequence). This chain's CDR3 is CSATPTLGQFF.

V and J are TRBV4-2 and TRBJ2-1; the D call from TCRdb, TRBD2, cannot be confirmed without DNA. Germline CDR1 reads LGHNA; CDR2 reads YNFKEQ. The CDR3 covers 15 residues. CDR3 loop: CASSHLAGGRYEQFF.

The genes are TRBV27 and TRBJ2-3. This CDR3 comprises 12 residues. In germline, CDR1 is MNHEY, CDR2 SMNVEV (reference sequence). The CDR3 region is CASSLIGDTQYF.

The chain joins TRBV7-9 to TRBJ1-1. Per germline, CDR1 SEHNR and CDR2 FQNEAQ (reference sequence). CDR3 length equals 14 residues. CDR3 sequence: CASSPRWSNTEAFF.

V gene TRBV18 combines with J gene TRBJ1-1; TCRdb selects TRBD1, and the lack of DNA leaves this call unchecked. This CDR3 spans 16 amino acids. Germline-derived CDR1 and CDR2 are KGHSH and LQKENI. CDR3 residues: CASSPITGQFGTEAFF.

The chain combines TRBV30 with TRBJ1-1. The germline V gene encodes CDR1 GTSNPN and CDR2 SVGIG (reference sequence). The CDR3 loop spans 13 amino acids. This CDR3 is CAWSVQGNTEAFF.

The chain joins TRBV6-5 to TRBJ2-2; TCRdb names TRBD1, which stays unverified in the absence of DNA. This CDR3 region has 17 residues. The germline gives CDR1 MNHEY, CDR2 SVGAGI. The CDR3 protein is CASNSWTGRIHTGELFF.

The CDR3 spells CASSFGGLGANVLTF. This chain uses TRBV5-8 with TRBJ2-6; the TCRdb D gene call, TRBD1, has no DNA to confirm it. This CDR3 has 15 residues. CDR1 is SGHTS, CDR2 YDEGEE, per germline. The full variable domain, with the rest looked up from reference TRBV5-8 and TRBJ2-6, is EAGVTQSPTHLIKTRGQQATLRCSPISGHTSVYWYQQALGLGLQFLLWYDEGEERNRGNFPPRFSGRQFPNYSSELNVNALELEDSALYLCASSFGGLGANVLTFGAGSRLTVL.

The gene calls are TRBV7-9 and TRBJ2-3. The CDR3 is 14 amino acids. The V gene's germline CDR1 is SEHNR and CDR2 FQNEAQ (reference sequence). The CDR3 loop is CASSFFGGTDTQYF.

The rearrangement links TRBV28 to TRBJ1-2. CDR1 and CDR2 (germline): MDHEN, SYDVKM. The CDR3 totals 12 residues. This chain's CDR3 is CASGRPTYGYTF.

The J gene is TRBJ2-5, the V gene TRBV6-5. The CDR3 sequence is 12 residues long. Germline lookup yields CDR1 MNHEY and CDR2 SVGAGI. The chain's CDR3 is CASGDVQETQYF.

The V gene is TRBV27, the J gene TRBJ2-1; TCRdb indicates TRBD2, and absent DNA this call remains unverified. There are 15 residues in the CDR3. Germline lookup yields CDR1 MNHEY and CDR2 SMNVEV (reference sequence). CDR3 sequence: CASSYGTTSYNEQFF.

The chain recombines TRBV20-1 with TRBJ2-7; TCRdb designates TRBD1, a call that cannot be tested without DNA. The CDR3 runs to 15 residues. Looked up from germline, CDR1 is DFQATT and CDR2 is SNEGSKA (reference sequence). CDR3: CSARESRVPDYEQYF.

This rearrangement joins TRBV5-4 to TRBJ1-4; the D call from TCRdb, TRBD1, cannot be confirmed without DNA. This CDR3 contains 14 residues. Germline V gives CDR1 SGHNT, CDR2 YYREEE (reference sequence). This CDR3 is CASSLKTGEEKLFF. The whole variable domain, filled in from reference TRBV5-4 and TRBJ1-4, reads ETGVTQSPTHLIKTRGQQVTLRCSSQSGHNTVSWYQQALGQGPQFIFQYYREEENGRGNFPPRFSGLQFPNYSSELNVNALELDDSALYLCASSLKTGEEKLFFGSGTQLSVL.

The V and J genes are TRBV20-1 and TRBJ2-3. The CDR3 is 12 residues long. Per germline, CDR1 DFQATT and CDR2 SNEGSKA (reference sequence). The CDR3 protein is CSARDMSEVAYF.

The CDR3 is CSASAQGYEQFF. The V call is TRBV20-1, the J call TRBJ2-1; no DNA is available, so the TRBD1 call from TCRdb remains unchecked. The CDR3 sequence is 12 residues long. Germline V CDR1 and CDR2: DFQATT, SNEGSKA (reference sequence).